The T cell receptor beta chain described here comes from a study of T-cell memory formation after mild COVID-19. For the study at large: In these data, TCR clusters were largely donor specific.

This clonotype was detected only once. Its specificity is unknown. 5'RACE primed from the constant segment yielded TCR alpha and TCR beta cDNA libraries bearing sample barcodes and UMIs. TCRdb used MiXCR to reprocess the 5' RACE reads, holding one entry per CDR3 protein. The repertoire holds about 470,000 distinct CDR3 sequences, with around a quarter as singletons. This CDR3 comprises 15 residues. The V and J ends lost 0 bases and 5 bases respectively, with 13 bases between them. Germline loops: CDR1 SGHDN, CDR2 FVKESK. Study-level results: There were some responding clones in pre-infection memory, which suggested that cross-reactive memory had joined. Day 15 to 85 contracting clones showed balanced CD4/CD8; day 15 to 37 expanders favored CD4+.

The chain carries TRBV14 and TRBJ1-2; D is unresolved. Sequencing was performed on PBMCs or a T cell subset sorted from them (not recorded which). The receptor's source is an adult woman who had mild COVID-19 (a few samples of this study predate the infection). Cell type and time point are not known. The CDR3 spells CASSQDPSPRYGYTF. The CDR3 coding sequence is TGTGCCAGCAGCCAAGACCCGTCCCCTCGGTATGGCTACACCTTC.